This passage covers 11 T cell receptor beta chains from one sample sequenced in a study of cytomegalovirus exposure and HLA in healthy donors. PCR used 60 Vbeta primers and 13 Jbeta primers. The table came from immunoSEQ multiplex PCR; TCRdb's copy has only in-frame clones and leaves some out. The table has approximately 300,000 clones, approximately 84% seen once. The sample comprised PBMCs. The receptors come from a woman in her 40s in good health and CMV-seropositive.

The chain combines TRBV5-6 with TRBJ2-3; no definite D call. The CDR3 runs 11 residues. With 6 bases removed from V and 5 bases from J, the gap between germline ends came to 7 bases. The germline V gene has CDR1 SGHDT and CDR2 YYEEEE. CDR3 sequence: CASNNIDTQYF. DNA of the CDR3: TGTGCCAGCAACAATATAGATACGCAGTATTTT.

The chain has TRBV7-2 and TRBJ1-6; a weak D match, TRBD1 (5 bases). The CDR3 is 14 residues long. V lost 1 base, J lost 8 bases, and 9 bases lay in between. Per germline, CDR1 SGHTA and CDR2 FQGNSA. The CDR3 DNA is TGTGCCAGCAGCTTAGAGGGGATGGATTCACCCCTCCACTTT. This translates into CASSLEGMDSPLHF.

The chain is built from TRBV28 and TRBJ2-7, with 10 bases matching TRBD2. CDR3 length: 16 amino acids. The V and J ends lost 3 bases and 7 bases, in that order; junction bases with no gene match: 12. Germline V gene lookup returns CDR1 MDHEN and CDR2 SYDVKM. This CDR3 is CASSFSAAGGPREQYF. CDR3 in DNA: TGTGCCAGCAGTTTTTCAGCAGCGGGAGGGCCCCGGGAGCAGTACTTC.

CDR3 nucleotides: TGCAGCGTTGAAGACAGACAGGGACGGTACGAGCAGTACTTC. As protein: CSVEDRQGRYEQYF. This sequence joins TRBV29-1 and TRBJ2-7, with 7 bases lining up with TRBD1. Germline values: CDR1 SQVTM, CDR2 ANQGSEA. The CDR3 covers 14 residues. V lost 0 bases, J lost 4 bases, and 6 bases stayed unmatched.

The J gene is TRBJ2-3, the V gene TRBV5-1; the match to TRBD2 covers 13 bases. The CDR3 length is 16 residues. V lost 5 bases to trimming and J lost 0 bases; unmatched junction nucleotides: 3. Germline lookup yields CDR1 SGHRS and CDR2 YFSETQ. CDR3 sequence reads: CASRSGLAGSTDTQYF. The CDR3 nucleotides are TGCGCCAGCAGGTCGGGACTAGCGGGAAGCACAGATACGCAGTATTTT.

DNA of the CDR3: TGCGCCAGCTCAACTGGCACCGGGGAGCTGTTTTTT. Translation gives CASSTGTGELFF. The chain combines TRBV5-1 with TRBJ2-2; D ambiguous. Between the trimmed V and J ends, which lost 7 bases and 4 bases, there was a span of 8 bases. The germline V gene has CDR1 SGHRS and CDR2 YFSETQ. The CDR3 runs to 12 residues.

The chain uses TRBV6-6 and TRBJ1-1; D ambiguous. The CDR3 covers 14 residues. V was trimmed by 3 bases and J by 6 bases, leaving 14 bases between them. Germline V gene sequence: CDR1 MNHNY, CDR2 SVGAGI (reference sequence). CDR3 sequence (DNA): TGTGCCAGCAGTTATATCTCCCCGGAGGCTGAAGCTTTCTTT. It translates to CASSYISPEAEAFF.

Note on this clone: This is likely a read error, given that the CDR3 carries no conserved phenylalanine or tryptophan at its end. The DNA is omitted, as the CDR3 cannot be located on it reliably, and the CDR3 follows TCRdb's listing. The chain carries TRBV29-1 and TRBJ1-1; the listed D gene, TRBD1, was not tested against the DNA. From its first to its last residue, the CDR3 has 12 amino acids. Germline CDR1 SQVTM, CDR2 ANQGSEA. The CDR3 protein is CSVDRDRGLSAI.

The chain has TRBV10-3 and TRBJ1-2, with 11 positions matching TRBD1. The CDR3 contains 17 residues. Germline V gives CDR1 ENHRY, CDR2 SYGVKD. Germline trimming cut 0 bases from V and 8 bases from J; bases unmatched to any gene: 11. CDR3 sequence reads: CAISESWTGGANNGYTF. As DNA, the CDR3 is TGTGCCATCAGTGAGTCTTGGACAGGGGGCGCTAATAACGGCTACACCTTC.

The J gene is TRBJ2-7, the V gene TRBV25-1; D might be TRBD2 (6 bases). V lost 5 bases, J lost 3 bases, and 11 bases lay in between. The CDR3 extends over 13 amino acids. Germline values: CDR1 MGHDK, CDR2 SYGVNS. The CDR3 here is CASSRDSFYEQYF. The CDR3 coding sequence is TGTGCCAGCAGTAGGGACTCCTTCTACGAGCAGTACTTC.

For the CDR3, the DNA is TGTGCCAGCAGCTTAGGGAGCGGGAGCCACACAGATACGCAGTATTTT. It translates to CASSLGSGSHTDTQYF. This chain joins TRBV11-3 and TRBJ2-3; 8 positions match TRBD2. The length of the CDR3 is 16 residues. Germline lookup yields CDR1 SGHNT and CDR2 YENEEA. V gave up 1 base and J gave up 2 bases; unmatched junction bases: 5.